The 20 T cell receptor beta chains in this list originate from one sample, sequenced in a study of T cell repertoires in cytomegalovirus infection. In TCRdb, the reads were re-called with MiXCR into one record per CDR3 protein. Among roughly 500,000 distinct CDR3 sequences, 30% to 40% were seen once, and the ten largest hold 17%. The antigens for these receptors are not known. The specimen comprised cultured PBMCs, sampled from culture after CMV antigen stimulation. The receptors stem from a human donor in good health (CMV status not recorded). Some clones in this sample may be carry-over from other donors' samples.

V and J are TRBV12-3 or TRBV12-4 and TRBJ1-1; 7 nucleotides agree with TRBD1. The trim removed 6 bases at V and 7 bases at J, leaving 11 bases unmatched. The CDR3 runs 14 residues. CDR3 in amino acids: CASRTVGDSHEAFF. DNA for the CDR3: TGTGCCAGCAGAACTGTCGGGGACAGCCATGAAGCTTTCTTT.

The rearrangement uses TRBV6-8 and TRBJ2-3; TRBD2 agrees at 7 bases. V lost 7 bases, J lost 4 bases, and 14 bases stayed unmatched. The germline V gene encodes CDR1 MNHGY and CDR2 SAAAGT. The CDR3 has 16 amino acids. The CDR3 here is CASTGVGGLIADTQYF. The CDR3 DNA is TGTGCCAGCACGGGTGTGGGGGGACTAATCGCAGATACGCAGTATTTT.

The chain has TRBV6-2 or TRBV6-3 and TRBJ2-7, with TRBD2 matching 11 bases. The CDR3 has 15 amino acids. Per germline, CDR1 MNHEY and CDR2 SVGEGT. V shed 0 bases, J shed 4 bases, and the junction held 2 bases outside the gene matches. The DNA of the CDR3 is TGTGCCAGCAGTTACTCGACTAGCGGGAATTACGAGCAGTACGTC. Translating it yields CASSYSTSGNYEQYV.

The V and J genes are TRBV7-2 and TRBJ1-2, with D unclear. The germline V and J ends were trimmed by 1 base and 4 bases, with 10 bases remaining between them. Germline CDR1 and CDR2: SGHTA and FQGNSA. The CDR3 length is 14 residues. The CDR3 sequence is CASSLGRSSYGYTF. The CDR3 DNA sequence: TGTGCCAGCAGCTTAGGCAGGAGTTCCTATGGCTACACCTTC.

The DNA for the CDR3 is TGCAGCGTTGAGCAGGGGGCGCGTGGCTACACCTTC. Protein: CSVEQGARGYTF. The V and J genes are TRBV29-1 and TRBJ1-2; TRBD1 aligns across 8 bases. The V and J ends lost 3 bases and 7 bases, in that order; junction bases with no gene match: 4. This CDR3 region has 12 residues. CDR1 SQVTM and CDR2 ANQGSEA come from the germline V gene.

Notes on this clonotype: The CDR3 ends on some other residue instead of the conserved phenylalanine or tryptophan, so this is likely a read error. The genes are TRBV23-1 and TRBJ2-6; D call uncertain. TRBV23-1 is reported as an ORF; its role is uncertain. The CDR3 runs 17 residues. V was trimmed by 1 base and J by 1 base, leaving 11 bases between them. The CDR3 DNA reads TGCGCCAGCAGTCAATGGGCAGGACCTTCTGGGGCCAACGTCCTGACTCTC. The encoded protein is CASSQWAGPSGANVLTL.

This clonotype turned up a few times. This chain uses TRBV18 with TRBJ2-5; 15 bases align to TRBD2. CDR1 and CDR2 from the germline V gene are KGHSH and LQKENI. CDR3 length equals 19 residues. Unmatched junction bases numbered 13, after V lost 6 bases and J lost 2 bases. The CDR3 here is CASSLNPGLAGGRQETQYF. The CDR3 DNA follows: TGTGCCAGCTCGTTAAATCCGGGACTAGCGGGAGGAAGACAAGAGACCCAGTACTTC.

The gene calls are TRBV12-3 or TRBV12-4 and TRBJ1-5, with D perhaps matching TRBD1 (5 bases). Trimming stripped 3 bases from V and 4 bases from J, with 10 bases between. The CDR3 is 14 residues long. This CDR3 is CASSFDGGNQPQHF. CDR3 nucleotides: TGTGCCAGCAGTTTCGATGGGGGGAATCAGCCCCAGCATTTT.

CDR3 DNA: TGCGCCAGCAGCTTGCCGGGACAGGTCCACGAGCAGTACTTC. It is translated as CASSLPGQVHEQYF. The rearrangement uses TRBV5-1 and TRBJ2-7, with TRBD1 matching 8 bases. The germline V gene has CDR1 SGHRS and CDR2 YFSETQ. V lost 1 base to trimming and J lost 5 bases; unmatched junction nucleotides: 5. The CDR3 is 14 residues long.

This clonotype was seen more than once but under ten times. The chain couples TRBV6-2 or TRBV6-3 to TRBJ2-7, with TRBD2 matching 10 bases. The CDR3 runs to 18 residues. From germline, CDR1 is MNHEY and CDR2 SVGEGT. V lost 4 bases to trimming and J lost 5 bases; unmatched junction nucleotides: 17. CDR3 DNA sequence: TGTGCCAGCAGTTCCTGGGTAGCTAGCGGGAGTGTTGGCCACGAGCAGTACTTC. This gives the protein CASSSWVASGSVGHEQYF.

This clonotype was recorded a few times. A read error may account for a junction end that differs from germline. J is TRBJ2-3 and V is TRBV7-9; TRBD2 might be the D (6 bases). The length of the CDR3 is 11 residues. Germline-derived CDR1 and CDR2 are SEHNR and FQNEAQ (reference sequence). The CDR3 sequence: CASTVPQEGDF. For the CDR3, the DNA is TGTGCCAGCACCGTCCCCCAGGAGGGTGATTTT.

This clonotype was found a few times. V usage is TRBV7-6 and J usage is TRBJ1-6, with a tentative D call TRBD1 (5 bases). From germline, CDR1 is SGHVS and CDR2 FNYEAQ. Deletions cut 4 bases from V and 9 bases from J, with 10 bases between. The CDR3 is 13 amino acids. This CDR3 is CASSSGPRSPLHF. Written as DNA, the CDR3 is TGTGCCAGCAGCTCAGGGCCGCGTTCACCCCTCCACTTT.

The chain uses TRBV30 and TRBJ2-7; D gene ambiguous. The CDR3 consists of 13 residues. V was shortened by 0 bases and J by 4 bases, with 10 bases between the two germline ends. The germline gives CDR1 GTSNPN, CDR2 SVGIG (reference sequence). CDR3 protein: CAWSVETYYEQYF. Written as DNA, the CDR3 is TGTGCCTGGAGTGTAGAGACGTATTACGAGCAGTACTTC. The entire variable domain, with the rest obtained from reference TRBV30 and TRBJ2-7, is as follows: SQTIHQWPATLVQPVGSPLSLECTVEGTSNPNLYWYRQAAGRGLQLLFYSVGIGQISSEVPQNLSASRPQDRQFILSSKKLLLSDSGFYLCAWSVETYYEQYFGPGTRLTVT.

The chain uses TRBV7-4 and TRBJ2-7; 10 bases map to TRBD2. The CDR3 totals 15 residues. Germline V gives CDR1 SGHVT, CDR2 SQSDAQ. The trim removed 7 bases at V and 5 bases at J, leaving 11 bases unmatched. CDR3 amino acids: CASNIPGLASHEQYF. CDR3 in DNA: TGTGCCAGCAACATCCCGGGACTAGCGTCTCACGAGCAGTACTTC. The full variable domain, in which reference TRBV7-4 and TRBJ2-7 provide the parts outside the CDR3, is GAGVSQSPRYKVAKRGRDVALRCDSISGHVTLYWYRQTLGQGSEVLTYSQSDAQRDKSGRPSGRFSAERPERSVSTLKIQRTEQGDSAVYLCASNIPGLASHEQYFGPGTRLTVT.

The rearrangement uses TRBV12-3 or TRBV12-4 and TRBJ1-5, with D possibly matching TRBD1 (5 bases). The CDR3 totals 17 residues. V lost 1 base, J lost 0 bases, and 13 bases lay in between. This CDR3 reads CASSLVPRGYSNQPQHF. CDR3 DNA sequence: TGTGCCAGCAGTTTAGTACCTAGGGGTTATAGCAATCAGCCCCAGCATTTT.

This chain joins TRBV6-6 and TRBJ2-4, with 9 bases fitting TRBD2. The CDR3 length is 19 residues. V trimming: 6 bases; J trimming: 3 bases; junction bases outside the gene matches: 18. Germline V CDR1 and CDR2: MNHNY, SVGAGI (reference sequence). CDR3 bases: TGTGCCAGCAGCCTGGGAAGGGGTAGCGGGAGTGTAGGCAAAAACATTCAGTACTTC. Protein sequence: CASSLGRGSGSVGKNIQYF.

The J gene is TRBJ1-1, the V gene TRBV12-3 or TRBV12-4; no clear D gene. The length of the CDR3 is 11 residues. Deletions cut 1 base from V and 7 bases from J, with 4 bases between. The CDR3 DNA follows: TGTGCCAGCAGTTTAGGAGTTGAAGCTTTCTTT. Translating it yields CASSLGVEAFF.

This clonotype has just a few counts. The rearrangement joins TRBV6-2 or TRBV6-3 to TRBJ1-5, with 7 bases matching TRBD1. The CDR3 runs to 16 residues. Germline V CDR1 and CDR2: MNHEY, SVGEGT. V gave up 2 bases and J gave up 3 bases; unmatched junction bases: 7. The CDR3 region is CASSYRSGQVNQPQHF. CDR3 nucleotide sequence: TGTGCCAGCAGTTACCGTTCTGGACAGGTCAATCAGCCCCAGCATTTT.

This chain connects TRBV29-1 to TRBJ1-2; D uncertain. CDR3 length equals 11 residues. Looked up from germline, CDR1 is SQVTM and CDR2 is ANQGSEA. V was shortened by 3 bases and J by 5 bases, with 7 bases between the two germline ends. The CDR3 here is CSVEGRYGYTF. The CDR3 DNA sequence: TGCAGCGTTGAGGGTCGGTATGGCTACACCTTC. The whole variable domain, remainder taken from reference TRBV29-1 and TRBJ1-2, is SAVISQKPSRDICQRGTSLTIQCQVDSQVTMMFWYRQQPGQSLTLIATANQGSEATYESGFVIDKFPISRPNLTFSTLTVSNMSPEDSSIYLCSVEGRYGYTFGSGTRLTVV.

The table lists this clonotype with a few counts. The rearrangement uses TRBV20-1 and TRBJ1-1; TRBD1 aligns across 7 bases. Germline V gene lookup returns CDR1 DFQATT and CDR2 SNEGSKA (reference sequence). Trimming removed 1 base from V and 7 bases from J; junction bases left unmatched: 3. The CDR3 is 12 residues long. CDR3 DNA: TGCAGTGCTAGAGTGAGGGGGCTTGAAGCTTTCTTT. Encoded protein: CSARVRGLEAFF.